The 15 T cell receptor beta chains reported below all come from one sample, sequenced in a study of regulatory T cells in long-lasting Graves disease. Regarding time point: persistent/refractory GD, antithyroid drugs over 5 years with positive TRAb. The TCR library was made from RNA that had been extracted from PBMCs in TRIzol. Assembly of TCR beta libraries relied on iRepertoire HTBI primers together with Arm-PCR of CDR3 regions. TCRdb itself ran the multiplex PCR reads through MiXCR, one entry per CDR3 protein. The sample contains about 460,000 distinct CDR3 sequences, 22% of which appear only once. The input for sequencing was peripheral blood mononuclear cells (PBMCs), taken when the disease was refractory, from a patient treated with antithyroid drugs. The receptors shown here come from a female donor with Graves disease.

This clonotype was counted ten times or more. A much larger clone differs by one base, so this may be a read error. The chain has TRBV28 and TRBJ1-4; D unclear. The germline V gene encodes CDR1 MDHEN and CDR2 SYDVKM. Trimming stripped 6 bases from V and 4 bases from J, with 3 bases between. This CDR3 region has 11 residues. The CDR3 DNA sequence: TGTGCCAGCAGCCATAATGAAAAACTGTTTTTT. Amino acid sequence: CASSHNEKLFF.

This clonotype occurred a few times. The chain carries TRBV30 and TRBJ2-7; D perhaps matches TRBD2 (5 bases). Trimming removed 8 bases at V and 7 bases at J, with 15 bases between. The CDR3 has 11 residues. From germline, CDR1 is GTSNPN and CDR2 SVGIG (reference sequence). CDR3 sequence: CAAPGSREQYF. As DNA, the CDR3 is TGTGCCGCACCGGGGTCTCGTGAGCAGTACTTC. The variable domain in full, with the rest retrieved from reference TRBV30 and TRBJ2-7, is SQTIHQWPATLVQPVGSPLSLECTVEGTSNPNLYWYRQAAGRGLQLLFYSVGIGQISSEVPQNLSASRPQDRQFILSSKKLLLSDSGFYLCAAPGSREQYFGPGTRLTVT.

This clonotype was recorded at least ten times. The V gene is TRBV7-8, the J gene TRBJ2-7, with 8 bases identical to TRBD2. CDR1 and CDR2 from the germline V gene are SGHVS and FQNEAQ. The V segment lost 2 bases and the J segment 3 bases; nucleotides outside the gene matches: 12. This CDR3 has 17 residues. This chain's CDR3 is CASSLNANQAGDYEQYF. DNA for the CDR3: TGTGCCAGCAGCTTAAACGCCAATCAAGCGGGAGACTACGAGCAGTACTTC.

This clonotype was detected ten times or more. J is TRBJ1-4 and V is TRBV29-1, with D maybe TRBD1 (5 bases). The CDR3 loop spans 13 amino acids. Looked up from germline, CDR1 is SQVTM and CDR2 is ANQGSEA. The germline V and J ends were trimmed by 4 bases and 8 bases, with 14 bases remaining between them. The CDR3 sequence is CSVGPLGGEKLFF. Written as DNA, the CDR3 is TGCAGCGTTGGACCCCTGGGGGGGGAAAAACTGTTTTTT.

On this clonotype itself: It may be a read error: a sequence one base away is much more abundant. The J gene is TRBJ1-5, the V gene TRBV11-2; no clear D. CDR1 is SGHAT, CDR2 FQNNGV, per germline. There are 14 residues in the CDR3. CDR3 in DNA: TGTGCCAGCTGCTTAGCGGGCAGAAATCAGCCCCAGCATTTT. Translating gives CASCLAGRNQPQHF.

This clonotype occurred a few times. The chain links TRBV29-1 to TRBJ1-2, with 12 bases matching TRBD1. The CDR3 is made up of 16 amino acids. Losses at the gene ends were 0 bases for V and 5 bases for J; bases not matched to a gene: 7. In germline, CDR1 is SQVTM, CDR2 ANQGSEA. CDR3 coding DNA: TGCAGCGTTGAAGAGCCCCGGGACAGGGGGCTTTATGGCTACACCTTC. Translated, it gives CSVEEPRDRGLYGYTF.

The J gene is TRBJ2-7, the V gene TRBV7-3; D gene uncertain. V was clipped by 5 bases and J by 5 bases, with 13 bases between them. Looked up from germline, CDR1 is SGHTA and CDR2 is FQGTGA. There are 13 residues in the CDR3. In nucleotides, the CDR3 is TGTGCCAGCAGCCCCCGTTGGGTAAACGAGCAGTACTTC. This gives the protein CASSPRWVNEQYF.

In the case of this clonotype: This may stem from a read error, because a much larger clone lies one nucleotide away. The V gene is TRBV20-1, the J gene TRBJ1-5, with TRBD1 matching 11 bases. CDR3 length equals 15 residues. Germline V CDR1 and CDR2: DFQATT, SNEGSKA (reference sequence). The CDR3 nucleotides are TGCAGTGCTTACGGGACAGGGGGTAGCGATCAGCCCCAGCATTTT. Protein: CSAYGTGGSDQPQHF.

This clonotype was detected only a few times. This sequence joins TRBV7-8 and TRBJ2-7, with D unclear. V shed 8 bases and J shed 1 base, with 15 bases lying between them. The CDR3 is 14 residues long. Per the germline V gene, CDR1 is SGHVS and CDR2 is FQNEAQ. CDR3 coding DNA: TGTGCCAGCGAATCCCCCGCCAGGTCCTACGAGCAGTACTTC. It yields the protein CASESPARSYEQYF.

This clonotype was counted a few times. V and J are TRBV11-2 and TRBJ2-7; 8 bases agree with TRBD1. Germline loops: CDR1 SGHAT, CDR2 FQNNGV. Trimming at V came to 1 base and at J to 7 bases, leaving 6 bases not matched to a gene. The CDR3 has 14 amino acids. In DNA, the CDR3 is TGTGCCAGCAGCTTAGCCCGACAGGGGCAAGAGCAGTACTTC. This sequence encodes CASSLARQGQEQYF.

This clonotype occurred many times. The chain carries TRBV12-3 or TRBV12-4 and TRBJ2-1; TRBD2 is a possible D gene (6 bases). CDR3 length equals 13 residues. The V end was cut by 1 base, the J end by 10 bases, with 11 bases between. The CDR3 reads CASSLGRAEEQFF. The DNA for the CDR3 is TGTGCCAGCAGTTTAGGGAGGGCAGAGGAGCAGTTCTTC.

A few counts support this clonotype. The V call is TRBV20-1, the J call TRBJ1-1; 8 bases map to TRBD1. Looked up from germline, CDR1 is DFQATT and CDR2 is SNEGSKA (reference sequence). V gave up 6 bases and J gave up 4 bases; unmatched junction bases: 7. The CDR3 spans 13 residues. The CDR3 loop is CSAPGQVATEAFF. As DNA, the CDR3 is TGCAGTGCCCCGGGACAGGTGGCCACTGAAGCTTTCTTT.

This clonotype was recorded many times. This sequence joins TRBV12-3 or TRBV12-4 and TRBJ2-5, with D possibly matching TRBD2 (7 bases). CDR3 length equals 14 residues. The V end was cut by 6 bases, the J end by 5 bases, with 16 bases between. The CDR3 reads CASSSNREGETQYF. Here the CDR3 DNA reads TGTGCCAGCAGCTCAAACAGGGAGGGGGAGACCCAGTACTTC.

The genes are TRBV19 and TRBJ1-5; 7 nucleotides align to TRBD1. Germline lookup yields CDR1 LNHDA and CDR2 SQIVND (reference sequence). The CDR3 runs to 14 residues. V trimming: 5 bases; J trimming: 9 bases; junction bases outside the gene matches: 10. The CDR3 reads CASSLGTVPWPQHF. DNA for the CDR3: TGTGCCAGTAGTCTCGGGACAGTGCCCTGGCCCCAGCATTTT. The whole variable domain, filled in from reference TRBV19 and TRBJ1-5, reads DGGITQSPKYLFRKEGQNVTLSCEQNLNHDAMYWYRQDPGQGLRLIYYSQIVNDFQKGDIAEGYSVSREKKESFPLTVTSAQKNPTAFYLCASSLGTVPWPQHFGDGTRLSIL.

The chain carries TRBV13 and TRBJ2-7, with 14 positions matching TRBD2. Germline CDR1 PRHDT, CDR2 FYEKMQ (reference sequence). J lost 5 bases, V lost 1 base, and 13 bases had no gene match. CDR3 size: 19 residues. The CDR3 DNA sequence: TGTGCCAGCAGCTTAGAGGGCAGACTAGCGGGGGGGCCGCGACACGAGCAGTACTTC. This sequence encodes CASSLEGRLAGGPRHEQYF. The full variable domain, rest sourced from reference TRBV13 and TRBJ2-7, is AAGVIQSPRHLIKEKRETATLKCYPIPRHDTVYWYQQGPGQDPQFLISFYEKMQSDKGSIPDRFSAQQFSDYHSELNMSSLELGDSALYFCASSLEGRLAGGPRHEQYFGPGTRLTVT.